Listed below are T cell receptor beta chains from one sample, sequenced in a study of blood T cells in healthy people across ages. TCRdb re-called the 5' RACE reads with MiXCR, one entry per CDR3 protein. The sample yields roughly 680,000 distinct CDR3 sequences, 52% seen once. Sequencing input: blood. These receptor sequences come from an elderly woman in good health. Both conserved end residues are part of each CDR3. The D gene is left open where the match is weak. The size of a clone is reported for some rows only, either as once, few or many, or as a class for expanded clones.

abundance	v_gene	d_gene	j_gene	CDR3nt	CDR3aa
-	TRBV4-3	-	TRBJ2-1	TGCGCCAGCAGCCAAGATCCTATTGCGCAAGGCGGGTCGGATGAGCAGTTCTTC	CASSQDPIAQGGSDEQFF
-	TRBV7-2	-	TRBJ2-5	TGTGCCAGCAGCCTCGGGAACGGACTGGTTGGGTCCCAGTACTTC	CASSLGNGLVGSQYF
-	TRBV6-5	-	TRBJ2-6	TGTGCCGGCAGTCGAGACGACACTCGGGCCAACGTCCTGACTTTC	CAGSRDDTRANVLTF
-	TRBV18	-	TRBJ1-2	TGTGCCAGCTCACCGAACACCAACTATGGCTACACCTTC	CASSPNTNYGYTF
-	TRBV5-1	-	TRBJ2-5	TGCGCCAGCAGCTCGGGACCAGGCGGTGAGCAGTACTTC	CASSSGPGGEQYF
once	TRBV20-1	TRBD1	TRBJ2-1	TGCAGTGCACCTACGGGACAGGGGGCCGAGGAGCAGTTCTTC	CSAPTGQGAEEQFF
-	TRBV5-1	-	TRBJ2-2	TGCGCCAGCAGTTTCCCTCTCTCAGGGTTGGACGGGGAGCTGTTTTTT	CASSFPLSGLDGELFF
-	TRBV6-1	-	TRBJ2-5	TGTGCCAGCAGTGATCCAGGAGCGCAAGAGACCCAGTACTTC	CASSDPGAQETQYF
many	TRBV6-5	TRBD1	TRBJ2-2	TGTGCCAGCAGACGAGGGACAGGGGTCGGGGAGCTGTTTTTT	CASRRGTGVGELFF
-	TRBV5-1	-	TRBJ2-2	TGCGCCAGCTTAGCCTCCGGGGAGCTGTTTTTT	CASLASGELFF
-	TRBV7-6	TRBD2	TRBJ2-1	TGTGCCAGCAGCTTCTATGGAGCGGGAGAAGCCCAGAAGGACAATGAGCAGTTCTTC	CASSFYGAGEAQKDNEQFF
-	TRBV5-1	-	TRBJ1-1	TGCGCCAGCAGCTTGGATGGCAGCCTGAACACTGAAGCTTTCTTT	CASSLDGSLNTEAFF
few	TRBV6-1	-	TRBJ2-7	TGTGCCAGCAGCGGATCAGGGGACCCCTACGAGCAGTACTTC	CASSGSGDPYEQYF
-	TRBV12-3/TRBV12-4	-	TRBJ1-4	TGTGCCAGCAGCAATAGGGGTGTTAATGAAAAACTGTTTTTT	CASSNRGVNEKLFF
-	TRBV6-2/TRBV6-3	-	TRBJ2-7	TGTGCCAGCAGTTGGAACGCCGGGTCCCACGCCTACGAGCAGTACTTC	CASSWNAGSHAYEQYF
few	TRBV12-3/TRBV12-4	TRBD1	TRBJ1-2	TGTGCCAGCAGTGCAAGGAGGGGGCTGGGTGGCTACACCTTC	CASSARRGLGGYTF
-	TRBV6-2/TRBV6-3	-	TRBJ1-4	TGTGCCAGCAGACGACAAGCGGTTAATGAAAAACTGTTTTTT	CASRRQAVNEKLFF
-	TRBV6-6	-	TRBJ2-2	TGTGCCAGCAGTTACACATTCACCGGGGAGCTGTTTTTT	CASSYTFTGELFF
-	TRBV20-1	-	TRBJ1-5	TGCAGTGCTAGAGATTCGGGGGGAAGGGAAAATCAGCCCCAGCATTTT	CSARDSGGRENQPQHF